A single TCR beta chain is shown here with its context. The target antigen is unknown. This CDR3 is built from 16 residues. Germline assignment: CDR1 SGHTA and CDR2 FQGNSA. The J segment lost 4 bases and the V segment lost 2 bases, leaving 7 bases of the junction unmatched. The record originates from a study of OX40 agonist ivuxolimab in advanced cancers. Across the whole study: The mean age was approximately 60 years, ranging from 23 to 79, with around four fifths of participants male. It was permissible to have had prior anti-PD-1, anti-PD-L1 or anti-CTLA-4 therapy, and about 40% had some.

Method: immunoSEQ multiplex PCR; TCRdb's copy keeps in-frame clones and lacks some. Of about 83,000 clones listed, 85% to 90% are singletons. Broader study findings: The authors also found low normalized T-cell clonal expansion in some nonresponders.

Sequenced material: CD4+ or CD8+ T cells sorted from blood, taken in a trial of the OX40 agonist ivuxolimab. The sequence derives from an adult with an advanced solid tumor such as melanoma, head and neck, liver or kidney cancer. The gene calls are TRBV7-2 and TRBJ2-5, with TRBD1 matching over 10 bases. The CDR3 protein is CASSLNPGTGVETQYF. The CDR3 nucleotides are TGTGCCAGCAGCTTAAACCCCGGGACAGGGGTAGAGACCCAGTACTTC.